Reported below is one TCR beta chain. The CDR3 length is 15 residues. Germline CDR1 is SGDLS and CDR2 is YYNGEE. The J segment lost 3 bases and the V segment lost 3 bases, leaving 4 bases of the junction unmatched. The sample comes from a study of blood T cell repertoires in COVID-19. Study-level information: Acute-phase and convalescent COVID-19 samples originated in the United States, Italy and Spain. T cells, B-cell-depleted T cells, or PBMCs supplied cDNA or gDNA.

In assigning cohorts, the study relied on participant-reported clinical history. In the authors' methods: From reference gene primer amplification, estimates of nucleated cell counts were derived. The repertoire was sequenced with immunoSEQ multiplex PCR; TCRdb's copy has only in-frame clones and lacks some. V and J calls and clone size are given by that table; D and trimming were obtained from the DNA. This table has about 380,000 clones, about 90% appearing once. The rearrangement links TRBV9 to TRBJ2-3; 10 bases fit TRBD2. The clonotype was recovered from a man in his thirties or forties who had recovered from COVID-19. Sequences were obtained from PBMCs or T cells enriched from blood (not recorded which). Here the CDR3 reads CASSGSSGGTDTQYF. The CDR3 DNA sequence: TGTGCCAGCAGCGGTTCTAGCGGGGGTACAGATACGCAGTATTTT. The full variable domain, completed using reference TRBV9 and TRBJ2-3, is DSGVTQTPKHLITATGQRVTLRCSPRSGDLSVYWYQQSLDQGLQFLIQYYNGEERAKGNILERFSAQQFPDLHSELNLSSLELGDSALYFCASSGSSGGTDTQYFGPGTRLTVL.